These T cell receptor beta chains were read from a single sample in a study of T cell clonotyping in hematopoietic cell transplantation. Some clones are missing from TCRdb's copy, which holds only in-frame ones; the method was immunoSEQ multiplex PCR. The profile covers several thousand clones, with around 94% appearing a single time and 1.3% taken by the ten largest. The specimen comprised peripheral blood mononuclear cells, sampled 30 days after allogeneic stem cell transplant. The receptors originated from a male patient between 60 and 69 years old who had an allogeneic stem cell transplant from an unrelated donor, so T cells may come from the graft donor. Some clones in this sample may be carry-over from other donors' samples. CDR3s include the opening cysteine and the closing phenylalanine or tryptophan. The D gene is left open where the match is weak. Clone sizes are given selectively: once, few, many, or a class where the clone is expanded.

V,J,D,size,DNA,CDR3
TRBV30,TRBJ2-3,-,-,TGTGCCTGGAGTGTGAGGGGCGGGGGCCACACAGATACGCAGTATTTT,CAWSVRGGGHTDTQYF
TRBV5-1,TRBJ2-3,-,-,TGCGCCAGCAGCTTGGAGGCCGCCGGTACGCAGTATTTT,CASSLEAAGTQYF
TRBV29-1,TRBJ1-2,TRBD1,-,TGCAGCGCCTTACCAGGGGGCCACTATGGCTACACCTTC,CSALPGGHYGYTF
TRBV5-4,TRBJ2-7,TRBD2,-,TGTGCCAGCAGCTTGGGGGAGGGGTACGAGCAGTACTTC,CASSLGEGYEQYF
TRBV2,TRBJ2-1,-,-,TGTGCCAGCAGTGACGACCCACCCCGAGTAAATGAGCAGTTCTTC,CASSDDPPRVNEQFF
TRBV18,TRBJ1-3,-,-,TGTGCCAGCTCACCATTGGGGCAGACGAGTCGGGCTGGAAACACCATATATTTT,CASSPLGQTSRAGNTIYF
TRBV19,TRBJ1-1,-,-,TGTGCCAGTAGTACCTCCAAGGACACTGAAGCTTTCTTT,CASSTSKDTEAFF
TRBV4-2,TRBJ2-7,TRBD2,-,TGTGCCAGCGCAGCGGGAGCCACCTCGGGCTACGAGCAGTACTTC,CASAAGATSGYEQYF
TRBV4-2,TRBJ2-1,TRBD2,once,TGTGCCAGCAGCCCAGCGGGAGGTTTCTACAATGAGCAGTTCTTC,CASSPAGGFYNEQFF
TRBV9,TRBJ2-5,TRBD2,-,TGTGCCAGCAGCGTAGGACTAGCGGGACTGCCCTCTCAAGAGACCCAGTACTTC,CASSVGLAGLPSQETQYF
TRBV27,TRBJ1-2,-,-,TGTGCCAGCAGCCCGGGACGGCCCTATGGCTACACCTTC,CASSPGRPYGYTF
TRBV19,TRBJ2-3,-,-,TGTGCCAGTAGTCTAGATGCAGATACGCAGTATTTT,CASSLDADTQYF
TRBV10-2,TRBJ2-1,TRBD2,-,TGCGCCAGCAGTAAGGAGCTAGCGGGATACAATGAGCAGTTCTTC,CASSKELAGYNEQFF
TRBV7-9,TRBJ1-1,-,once,TGTGCCAGCAGCTTGCGGAGAATGAACACTGAAGCTTTCTTT,CASSLRRMNTEAFF